This passage covers 23 T cell receptor beta chains from one sample sequenced in a study of blood T cells in healthy people across ages. A second about 6 to 12 cycle PCR used barcoded and J-beta primers. TCRdb fed the 5' RACE reads into MiXCR, producing one record per CDR3 protein. This table holds about 1,500,000 distinct CDR3 sequences, 28% found once. Sequenced input: blood. The origin of the receptors is a woman aged 30 to 39 in good health.

With regard to this clonotype: Since a much larger clone is just one base distant, this may be a read error. V and J are TRBV11-2 and TRBJ2-4; TRBD2 is a possible D gene (6 bases). The CDR3 consists of 15 residues. Germline V gene sequence: CDR1 SGHAT, CDR2 FQNNGV. CDR3 amino acids: CASSPPFGSGDIRYF. The CDR3 nucleotides are TGTGCCAGCAGCCCACCGTTCGGGTCGGGAGACATTCGGTACTTC.

Comment on this clonotype: A read error is possible here, since a much larger clone lies one base away. The chain employs TRBV29-1 and TRBJ2-1, with D perhaps TRBD2 (5 bases). Germline V gene sequence: CDR1 SQVTM, CDR2 ANQGSEA. The CDR3 spans 15 residues. CDR3 region: CSVEDPTISYNGQFF. CDR3 DNA: TGCAGCGTTGAAGATCCGACTATTTCCTACAATGGGCAGTTCTTC.

The genes are TRBV9 and TRBJ2-1; the match to TRBD2 covers 11 bases. The CDR3 runs 15 residues. CDR1 SGDLS and CDR2 YYNGEE come from the germline V gene. V dropped 4 bases and J dropped 3; count of bases not matched to a gene: 3. Written as DNA, the CDR3 is TGTGCCAGCAGCATAGCGGGGGGGGACTACAATGAGCAGTTCTTC. This translates into CASSIAGGDYNEQFF.

V gene TRBV29-1 combines with J gene TRBJ2-7; D remains unclear. V was shortened by 7 bases and J by 3 bases, with 4 bases between the two germline ends. This CDR3 has 9 residues. CDR1 and CDR2 (germline): SQVTM, ANQGSEA. The CDR3 bases are TGCAGCGGGAGCTACGAGCAGTACTTC. The encoded protein is CSGSYEQYF.

The chain recombines TRBV6-5 with TRBJ2-7; D is unresolved. V was cut by 4 bases and J by 0 bases, with 7 bases left in between. The CDR3 spans 13 residues. The germline V gene encodes CDR1 MNHEY and CDR2 SVGAGI. In nucleotides, the CDR3 is TGTGCCAGCAGTTCGTCCTTCTCCTACGAGCAGTACTTC. The encoded protein is CASSSSFSYEQYF.

This chain connects TRBV24-1 to TRBJ1-1, with D perhaps matching TRBD1 (5 bases). The germline V gene has CDR1 KGHDR and CDR2 SFDVKD. CDR3 length: 15 residues. V lost 8 bases to trimming and J lost 3 bases, with 18 bases between them. The CDR3 nucleotides are TGTGCCACCACTGGGGGGGACTTACGGTACACTGAAGCTTTCTTT. Translating it yields CATTGGDLRYTEAFF.

The chain uses TRBV28 and TRBJ2-1; the D is unclear. Trimming removed 5 bases at V and 0 bases at J, with 11 bases between. The length of the CDR3 is 15 residues. Germline CDR1 MDHEN, CDR2 SYDVKM. The CDR3 region has the DNA TGTGCCAGCAGTGTCACCCTTAGCTCCTACAATGAGCAGTTCTTC. As protein: CASSVTLSSYNEQFF.

The gene calls are TRBV11-2 and TRBJ2-7, with unresolved D. This CDR3 has 14 residues. V was clipped by 7 bases and J by 7 bases, with 20 bases between them. Per germline, CDR1 SGHAT and CDR2 FQNNGV. In DNA form, the CDR3 reads TGTGCCAGCACCCTATCAGGATCCTACAATGAGCAGTACTTC. It translates to CASTLSGSYNEQYF.

This clonotype was seen more than once but under ten times. The chain uses TRBV19 and TRBJ2-3, with 10 bases matching TRBD1. There are 16 residues in the CDR3. V was pared by 6 bases and J by 3 bases, with 9 bases of the junction left unmatched. CDR1 is LNHDA and CDR2 is SQIVND in the germline V gene (reference sequence). DNA of the CDR3: TGTGCCAGTAGCCGTGGGACAGGGGTGTTAACAGATACGCAGTATTTT. Translation: CASSRGTGVLTDTQYF.

The chain combines TRBV28 with TRBJ1-2; possible D gene TRBD1, 5 bases. This CDR3 contains 14 residues. CDR1 and CDR2 from the germline V gene are MDHEN and SYDVKM. Trimming took off 7 bases at V and 4 bases at J, with 16 bases between the two ends. CDR3 residues: CASNWGSGVYGYTF. The DNA of the CDR3 is TGTGCCAGCAACTGGGGGAGTGGCGTCTATGGCTACACCTTC.

The V gene is TRBV20-1, the J gene TRBJ2-7; TRBD2 might be the D (6 bases). The V gene lost 0 bases and the J gene lost 1 base, with 13 bases spanning the gap. Germline V CDR1 and CDR2: DFQATT, SNEGSKA (reference sequence). The CDR3 has 15 residues. CDR3 sequence reads: CSARDTGGTSYEQYF. The CDR3 DNA sequence: TGCAGTGCTAGAGATACCGGGGGAACTTCCTACGAGCAGTACTTC.

The V gene is TRBV29-1, the J gene TRBJ1-1; D is undetermined. The CDR3 extends over 14 amino acids. Germline CDR1 is SQVTM and CDR2 is ANQGSEA. The V end was cut by 3 bases, the J end by 0 bases, with 11 bases between. The CDR3 sequence: CSVDLRGLNTEAFF. The CDR3 DNA follows: TGCAGCGTTGATCTTCGAGGGTTGAACACTGAAGCTTTCTTT.

This clonotype was recorded at least ten times. This rearrangement joins TRBV7-7 to TRBJ2-5; no firm D call. V shed 0 bases and J shed 5 bases, with 7 bases lying between them. The CDR3 covers 13 residues. The germline CDR1 and CDR2 sequences are SSHAT and FNYEAQ (reference sequence). Written as DNA, the CDR3 is TGTGCCAGCAGCTTAGCTCCGAGGGAGACCCAGTACTTC. It encodes CASSLAPRETQYF. Using reference TRBV7-7 and TRBJ2-5 for the parts outside the CDR3, the full variable domain is GAGVSQSPRYKVTKRGQDVTLRCDPISSHATLYWYQQALGQGPEFLTYFNYEAQPDKSGLPSDRFSAERPEGSISTLTIQRTEQRDSAMYRCASSLAPRETQYFGPGTRLLVL.

This clonotype was seen many times. V gene TRBV5-1 combines with J gene TRBJ2-3, with a possible D match to TRBD2 (7 bases). This CDR3 region has 14 residues. V lost 7 bases, J lost 0 bases, and 12 bases lay in between. Germline values: CDR1 SGHRS, CDR2 YFSETQ. The CDR3 nucleotides read TGCGCCAGCTACAGGGAGGGAAGCACAGATACGCAGTATTTT. It codes for CASYREGSTDTQYF.

This chain joins TRBV9 and TRBJ2-3; TRBD2 aligns across 8 bases. CDR1 is SGDLS and CDR2 is YYNGEE in the germline V gene. This CDR3 is 16 amino acids long. The ends lost 1 base at V and 2 bases at J; junction bases unmatched: 6. CDR3 sequence reads: CASSVSGGGHTDTQYF. CDR3 nucleotide sequence: TGTGCCAGCAGCGTATCGGGCGGGGGGCACACAGATACGCAGTATTTT.

The chain uses TRBV5-1 and TRBJ1-1; the D gene is possibly TRBD1 (5 bases). The CDR3 spans 14 residues. CDR1 is SGHRS, CDR2 YFSETQ, per germline. Trimming cost V 2 bases and J 0 bases, with 8 bases left between them. The CDR3 loop reads CASSFGTLNTEAFF. The DNA of the CDR3 is TGCGCCAGCAGCTTCGGGACCTTGAACACTGAAGCTTTCTTT.

This clonotype was seen a few times. The chain combines TRBV25-1 with TRBJ1-2; no clear D. This CDR3 has 14 residues. Germline CDR1 MGHDK, CDR2 SYGVNS. The V end lost 8 bases, the J end lost 2 bases, and 15 bases lay between the germline ends. The DNA for the CDR3 is TGTGCCAGCTCCAGCGGGAATAGGAACTATGGCTACACCTTC. Translating gives CASSSGNRNYGYTF.

Regarding this clonotype: A much more abundant neighbour one base away suggests this may be a read error. The chain combines TRBV29-1 with TRBJ1-2; D is uncertain. Germline V gene lookup returns CDR1 SQVTM and CDR2 ANQGSEA. CDR3 length: 12 residues. V was shortened by 1 base and J by 4 bases, with 7 bases between the two germline ends. The CDR3 protein is CSVEVSSYGYTF. The CDR3 DNA reads as TGCAGCGTTGAAGTCTCGAGCTATGGCTACACCTTC.

This clonotype showed up just a few times. This chain joins TRBV9 and TRBJ2-1; no clear D gene. The CDR3 has 14 residues. The V and J ends lost 2 bases and 7 bases respectively, with 13 bases between them. Looked up from germline, CDR1 is SGDLS and CDR2 is YYNGEE. This chain's CDR3 is CASSVEGKLNEQFF. CDR3 nucleotide sequence: TGTGCCAGCAGCGTCGAAGGGAAGTTGAATGAGCAGTTCTTC.

This clonotype was found many times. This sequence joins TRBV29-1 and TRBJ2-1; 7 nucleotides line up with TRBD2. The germline V gene encodes CDR1 SQVTM and CDR2 ANQGSEA. Trimming at V came to 6 bases and at J to 9 bases, leaving 11 bases not matched to a gene. The CDR3 has 13 residues. CDR3 residues: CSVYPGLTGEQFF. CDR3 sequence (DNA): TGCAGCGTGTACCCGGGACTAACCGGTGAGCAGTTCTTC.

The table lists this clonotype with a few counts. This chain uses TRBV7-2 with TRBJ1-1; TRBD1 might be the D (5 bases). This CDR3 region has 15 residues. Germline values: CDR1 SGHTA, CDR2 FQGNSA. The ends were cut back, 3 bases at V and 2 bases at J, with 13 bases in the middle. Written as DNA, the CDR3 is TGTGCCAGCAGCTTGGGAGGGGCGCGAAACACTGAAGCTTTCTTT. It yields the protein CASSLGGARNTEAFF. Complete variable domain (other parts from reference TRBV7-2 and TRBJ1-1): GAGVSQSPSNKVTEKGKDVELRCDPISGHTALYWYRQSLGQGLEFLIYFQGNSAPDKSGLPSDRFSAERTGGSVSTLTIQRTQQEDSAVYLCASSLGGARNTEAFFGQGTRLTVV.

This clonotype was recorded a few times. This chain joins TRBV28 and TRBJ2-4; 9 nucleotides align to TRBD1. CDR1 is MDHEN, CDR2 SYDVKM, per germline. This CDR3 is 15 amino acids long. V lost 3 bases and J lost 13; bases outside the gene matches: 13. In DNA, the CDR3 is TGTGCCAGCAGTTTCTTGGAACAGGGGGCTAGGGAGCAGTACTTC. This gives the protein CASSFLEQGAREQYF.

Ten or more counts support this clonotype. The V and J genes are TRBV5-1 and TRBJ2-4; 12 bases agree with TRBD2. In germline, CDR1 is SGHRS, CDR2 YFSETQ. Trimming took 0 bases from V and 6 from J; bases not matched to a gene: 4. The CDR3 runs 16 residues. CDR3 DNA: TGCGCCAGCAGCTTGGCCCCGACTAGCGGGAGAAACATTCAGTACTTC. It yields the protein CASSLAPTSGRNIQYF.